The rows below give T cell receptor beta chains drawn from one sample of a study of T cells in localized non-small cell lung cancer. Generated by immunoSEQ multiplex PCR, the TCRdb table keeps only in-frame clones and is missing some. The sample yields some 55,000 clones, around 81% seen once. Sequencing was performed on peripheral blood, taken before any cancer treatment. These receptors all come from a female donor at least 60 years old with stage II squamous cell lung carcinoma. Each CDR3 is given with its conserved first and last residue. D genes are given only for firm matches. Only part of the rows carry a size: once, few, many, or a class if the clone is expanded.

J: TRBJ1-5
size: NA
V: TRBV6-1
D: NA
CDR3: CASRVTNQPQHF
DNA: TGTGCCAGCAGGGTGACCAATCAGCCCCAGCATTTT

J: TRBJ1-5
size: NA
V: TRBV25-1
D: NA
CDR3: CASSDGHNQPQHF
DNA: TGTGCCAGCAGTGACGGACACAATCAGCCCCAGCATTTT

J: TRBJ1-5
size: NA
V: TRBV19
D: NA
CDR3: CASSIGQGGQPQHF
DNA: TGTGCCAGTAGTATCGGGCAGGGCGGGCAGCCCCAGCATTTT

J: TRBJ2-5
size: NA
V: TRBV4-2
D: TRBD2
CDR3: CASSQAPGLAGVQETQYF
DNA: TGTGCCAGCAGCCAAGCCCCGGGACTAGCGGGGGTTCAAGAGACCCAGTACTTC

J: TRBJ1-6
size: once
V: TRBV27
D: TRBD1
CDR3: CASSRQGRNSPLHF
DNA: TGTGCCAGCAGTCGACAGGGTAGGAATTCACCCCTCCACTTT

J: TRBJ1-1
size: NA
V: TRBV11-3
D: NA
CDR3: CASSLEFLNTEAFF
DNA: TGTGCCAGCAGCTTAGAGTTCCTGAACACTGAAGCTTTCTTT

J: TRBJ1-6
size: few
V: TRBV9
D: TRBD1
CDR3: CASSARGLLNSPLHF
DNA: TGTGCCAGCAGCGCAAGGGGGCTCCTTAATTCACCCCTCCACTTT

J: TRBJ1-4
size: NA
V: TRBV19
D: NA
CDR3: CAIKGRTNEKLFF
DNA: TGTGCCATAAAGGGTCGGACTAATGAAAAACTGTTTTTT

J: TRBJ2-4
size: once
V: TRBV5-5
D: NA
CDR3: CASGLPGDIQYF
DNA: TGTGCCAGCGGTCTCCCAGGGGACATTCAGTACTTC

J: TRBJ1-5
size: NA
V: TRBV19
D: TRBD1
CDR3: CASRGQIGNQPQHF
DNA: TGTGCCAGTAGGGGACAGATCGGTAATCAGCCCCAGCATTTT

J: TRBJ2-2
size: few
V: TRBV14
D: NA
CDR3: CATAGQSTGELFF
DNA: TGTGCCACAGCGGGACAGAGTACCGGGGAGCTGTTTTTT

J: TRBJ1-6
size: once
V: TRBV5-6
D: TRBD1
CDR3: CASSLGQGDSPLHF
DNA: TGTGCCAGCAGCTTGGGCCAGGGGGATTCACCCCTCCACTTT

J: TRBJ1-1
size: NA
V: TRBV27
D: TRBD1
CDR3: CASSPPGGRDTEAFF
DNA: TGTGCCAGCAGTCCCCCAGGGGGGAGGGATACTGAAGCTTTCTTT

J: TRBJ1-6
size: NA
V: TRBV9
D: TRBD1
CDR3: CASSVAPRTGENSPLHF
DNA: TGTGCCAGCAGCGTAGCCCCTCGGACAGGGGAAAATTCACCCCTCCACTTT

J: TRBJ2-3
size: NA
V: TRBV6-1
D: TRBD2
CDR3: CASSEGTSGGKTDTQYF
DNA: TGTGCCAGCAGTGAAGGGACTAGCGGGGGGAAAACAGATACGCAGTATTTT

J: TRBJ1-2
size: few
V: TRBV5-6
D: TRBD1
CDR3: CASSLWTGGGYTF
DNA: TGTGCCAGCAGCCTTTGGACAGGGGGCGGCTACACCTTC

J: TRBJ1-1
size: NA
V: TRBV19
D: NA
CDR3: CASTPEGGQVDTEAFF
DNA: TGTGCCAGTACCCCGGAGGGTGGGCAGGTCGACACTGAAGCTTTCTTT

J: TRBJ2-2
size: NA
V: TRBV5-5
D: NA
CDR3: CASRTATGTSGTGELFF
DNA: TGTGCCAGCAGAACTGCCACCGGGACTTCAGGCACCGGGGAGCTGTTTTTT

J: TRBJ2-2
size: NA
V: TRBV7-2
D: TRBD2
CDR3: CASSSPGLAGGNTGELFF
DNA: TGTGCCAGCAGCTCCCCGGGACTAGCGGGGGGAAACACCGGGGAGCTGTTTTTT

J: TRBJ1-1
size: NA
V: TRBV10-1
D: TRBD1
CDR3: CASSPRQGRTTEAFF
DNA: TGCGCCAGCAGCCCCCGACAGGGGAGAACAACTGAAGCTTTCTTT

J: TRBJ1-2
size: few
V: TRBV7-9
D: NA
CDR3: CASSLARTGMGGYTF
DNA: TGTGCCAGCAGCTTAGCGCGGACGGGAATGGGAGGCTACACCTTC

J: TRBJ2-1
size: few
V: TRBV7-2
D: NA
CDR3: CASSLSSYNEQFF
DNA: TGTGCCAGCAGCCTCAGCTCCTACAATGAGCAGTTCTTC

J: TRBJ1-1
size: NA
V: TRBV28
D: NA
CDR3: CASSSTMNTEAFF
DNA: TGTGCCAGCAGTTCAACCATGAACACTGAAGCTTTCTTT

J: TRBJ1-4
size: NA
V: TRBV7-6
D: NA
CDR3: CASSLQGLGEKLFF
DNA: TGTGCCAGCAGCTTACAGGGGTTGGGTGAAAAACTGTTTTTT

J: TRBJ2-2
size: NA
V: TRBV7-9
D: NA
CDR3: CASSILVTGELFF
DNA: TGTGCCAGCAGCATACTAGTCACCGGGGAGCTGTTTTTT

J: TRBJ1-4
size: NA
V: TRBV9
D: TRBD1
CDR3: CASSVAGGGEKLFF
DNA: TGTGCCAGCAGCGTAGCAGGGGGAGGTGAAAAACTGTTTTTT

J: TRBJ1-2
size: NA
V: TRBV7-9
D: NA
CDR3: CASSPTLRAVKDYGYTF
DNA: TGTGCCAGCAGCCCCACCTTGCGGGCCGTAAAGGACTATGGCTACACCTTC

J: TRBJ2-1
size: NA
V: TRBV19
D: NA
CDR3: CASSIGVVRISYNEQFF
DNA: TGTGCCAGTAGTATAGGGGTGGTTAGGATCTCCTACAATGAGCAGTTCTTC